These 21 T cell receptor beta chains came from one sample sequenced in a study of response to subunit inactivated influenza vaccine. TCRdb re-called the RT-PCR reads through MiXCR, storing one row per CDR3 protein. The profile shows 500,000 to 600,000 distinct CDR3 sequences, 10% to 12% of them singletons. The sample was also linked to a second study, of T cells expressing NK-cell markers. As that study records: Synthesis of TCR beta cDNA relied on 5'RACE template switching carrying UMIs.

The sample here was PBMCs from blood, taken on the day of vaccination. The source of these receptors is a man aged 50-59 years who received an inactivated influenza vaccine.

The chain carries TRBV12-3 or TRBV12-4 and TRBJ2-7, with D unresolved. Trimming shortened V by 8 bases and J by 1 base, and 12 bases separated the two germline ends. The CDR3 consists of 13 residues. This CDR3 is CASLRTASYEQYF. Written as DNA, the CDR3 is TGTGCCAGCCTTAGAACAGCTTCCTACGAGCAGTACTTC.

The chain uses TRBV20-1 and TRBJ2-5; no reliable D call. The germline V gene has CDR1 DFQATT and CDR2 SNEGSKA (reference sequence). V gave up 1 base and J gave up 5 bases, with 14 bases separating them. The CDR3 has 14 amino acids. The CDR3: CSARVSVGRETQYF. DNA of the CDR3: TGCAGTGCTAGAGTCTCCGTCGGGCGGGAGACCCAGTACTTC.

This clonotype has a handful of counts. The chain joins TRBV24-1 to TRBJ2-1, with 13 bases that match TRBD2. The germline V gene encodes CDR1 KGHDR and CDR2 SFDVKD. The V and J ends lost 5 bases and 0 bases, in that order; junction bases with no gene match: 6. CDR3 length: 18 residues. The CDR3 is CATSGGTSGTSSYNEQFF. CDR3 coding DNA: TGTGCCACCAGTGGTGGGACTAGCGGGACCAGCTCCTACAATGAGCAGTTCTTC.

This clonotype was seen only a few times. Written as DNA, the CDR3 is TGTGCCATCAGCGGCGGACACAATCAGCCCCAGCATTTT. Its protein product is CAISGGHNQPQHF. This sequence joins TRBV10-3 and TRBJ1-5; perhaps TRBD1 as D (5 bases). The CDR3 totals 13 residues. Trimming pared 6 bases from V and 3 bases from J, leaving 9 bases between. Germline V gene data show CDR1 as ENHRY and CDR2 as SYGVKD.

The chain links TRBV28 to TRBJ2-2; D may be TRBD1 (5 bases). Between the trimmed V and J ends, which lost 5 bases and 0 bases, there was a span of 10 bases. This CDR3 contains 15 residues. CDR1 and CDR2 from the germline V gene are MDHEN and SYDVKM. CDR3 DNA: TGTGCCAGCAGTAAGGGGATTTCGAACACCGGGGAGCTGTTTTTT. It translates to CASSKGISNTGELFF.

This clonotype came up a few times. The rearrangement links TRBV6-1 to TRBJ1-2; a possible D gene is TRBD1 (6 bases). The CDR3 is 15 amino acids. V was trimmed by 7 bases and J by 3 bases, leaving 18 bases between them. Germline CDR1 is MNHNS and CDR2 is SASEGT. The CDR3: CASMAWGGVDYGYTF. The DNA of the CDR3 is TGTGCCAGCATGGCGTGGGGGGGCGTAGACTATGGCTACACCTTC.

In its sample, this clonotype was seen many times. J is TRBJ2-3 and V is TRBV10-3; D gene uncertain. The V end was cut by 2 bases, the J end by 13 bases, with 16 bases between. Germline CDR1 reads ENHRY; CDR2 reads SYGVKD. The CDR3 runs to 13 residues. Here the CDR3 DNA reads TGTGCCATCAGTGAGGCCTTCCGACCCCGGGAGTATTTT. Its translation is CAISEAFRPREYF.

The CDR3 protein is CASSLTGGHNEQFF. The CDR3 DNA follows: TGTGCCAGCAGCTTAACGGGCGGACACAATGAGCAGTTCTTC. The rearrangement joins TRBV7-9 to TRBJ2-1; D uncertain. Deletions cut 2 bases from V and 5 bases from J, with 10 bases between. The length of the CDR3 is 14 residues. The germline V gene has CDR1 SEHNR and CDR2 FQNEAQ (reference sequence).

This clonotype has more than one count but fewer than ten. The V and J genes are TRBV10-3 and TRBJ1-4; possibly TRBD1 for D (6 bases). The germline gives CDR1 ENHRY, CDR2 SYGVKD. Trimming stripped 2 bases from V and 8 bases from J, with 6 bases between. CDR3 length: 12 residues. In DNA, the CDR3 is TGTGCCATCAGTGAGAGGGGGGAAAAACTGTTTTTT. This codes for CAISERGEKLFF.

This chain links TRBV7-9 with TRBJ1-1, with 7 bases lining up with TRBD1. J lost 5 bases, V lost 5 bases, and 8 bases had no gene match. This CDR3 has 14 amino acids. Germline CDR1 SEHNR, CDR2 FQNEAQ (reference sequence). Here the CDR3 DNA reads TGTGCCAGCAGCCCGGTCTCAGGGGGTACTGAAGCTTTCTTT. Its translation is CASSPVSGGTEAFF.

In this sample, this clonotype turned up a few times. The chain combines TRBV18 with TRBJ2-7; D not certain. V gave up 5 bases and J gave up 7 bases, with 21 bases separating them. Germline V gene sequence: CDR1 KGHSH, CDR2 LQKENI. The CDR3 is 15 residues long. Written as DNA, the CDR3 is TGTGCCAGCTCAGCCGGGCAAGAGGCTTTTCGGGAGCAGTACTTC. Its protein is CASSAGQEAFREQYF.

In its sample, this clonotype was seen a few times. The rearrangement links TRBV3-1 to TRBJ2-1; TRBD2 might be the D (5 bases). The CDR3 runs 17 residues. From germline, CDR1 is LGHDT and CDR2 YNNKEL (reference sequence). V was cut by 0 bases and J by 1 base, with 13 bases left in between. The CDR3 DNA reads as TGTGCCAGCAGCCAAGATGGACTCTCCCTGTCCTACAATGAGCAGTTCTTC. As protein: CASSQDGLSLSYNEQFF.

The chain is built from TRBV4-1 and TRBJ2-2, with D perhaps TRBD1 (6 bases). CDR1 and CDR2 (germline): MGHRA, YSYEKL. V dropped 0 bases and J dropped 1 base, with 9 bases sitting between them. This CDR3 is built from 16 residues. The CDR3 region is CASSQDGTRNTGELFF. In DNA form, the CDR3 reads TGCGCCAGCAGCCAAGACGGGACAAGGAACACCGGGGAGCTGTTTTTT.

This chain links TRBV6-5 with TRBJ2-1, with 7 bases matching TRBD1. Germline loops: CDR1 MNHEY, CDR2 SVGAGI. The V and J ends lost 6 bases and 8 bases, in that order; junction bases with no gene match: 4. The CDR3 extends over 12 amino acids. The CDR3 nucleotides are TGTGCCAGCAGGAGACAGGGTTATGAGCAGTTCTTC. It specifies CASRRQGYEQFF.

The chain uses TRBV20-1 and TRBJ2-1; D is undetermined. Germline-derived CDR1 and CDR2 are DFQATT and SNEGSKA (reference sequence). With 1 base removed from V and 7 bases from J, the gap between germline ends came to 11 bases. The length of the CDR3 is 13 residues. The DNA for the CDR3 is TGCAGTGCTAGAGTCCGACTCGGTAATGAGCAGTTCTTC. It yields the protein CSARVRLGNEQFF.

This clonotype occurred a few times. V usage is TRBV7-2 and J usage is TRBJ1-2; D is uncertain. Germline values: CDR1 SGHTA, CDR2 FQGNSA. The CDR3 loop spans 14 amino acids. V lost 5 bases and J 5 bases, leaving 15 bases between the germline ends. CDR3 DNA sequence: TGTGCCAGCAGCCGACGCGTAGATTCGTATGGCTACACCTTC. As protein: CASSRRVDSYGYTF.

In its sample, this clonotype was seen a few times. The rearrangement links TRBV9 to TRBJ2-1; 7 nucleotides agree with TRBD2. The V gene's germline CDR1 is SGDLS and CDR2 YYNGEE. The CDR3 length is 15 residues. Trimming at V came to 0 bases and at J to 4 bases, leaving 4 bases not matched to a gene. CDR3 residues: CASSVGQAGYNEQFF. The CDR3 DNA sequence: TGTGCCAGCAGCGTAGGCCAAGCGGGATACAATGAGCAGTTCTTC.

This clonotype was detected only a few times. V is TRBV5-1 and J is TRBJ2-7; 13 bases fit TRBD2. V was clipped by 7 bases and J by 3 bases; unmatched bases: 10. Looked up from germline, CDR1 is SGHRS and CDR2 is YFSETQ. The CDR3 runs 16 residues. CDR3 nucleotides: TGCGCCAGCGAGCCCGGGACTAGCGGGACCCTCTACGAGCAGTACTTC. This translates into CASEPGTSGTLYEQYF.

As regards this clonotype: One end of the junction fails to match germline, which may point to a read error. V usage is TRBV7-7 and J usage is TRBJ1-1; a weak D match, TRBD1 (5 bases). Germline V lookup: CDR1 SSHAT, CDR2 FNYEAQ (reference sequence). CDR3 length: 13 amino acids. The CDR3 bases are TGTGCTAGCAGCCCTACAGGTTGGTCTGAAGCTTTCTTT. Encoded protein: CASSPTGWSEAFF.

The chain joins TRBV7-9 to TRBJ1-1; D ambiguous. This CDR3 contains 16 residues. Trimming took off 3 bases at V and 1 base at J, with 15 bases between the two ends. Germline values: CDR1 SEHNR, CDR2 FQNEAQ (reference sequence). The CDR3 DNA is TGTGCCAGCAGCTTCCGGTCAGGCACCCCGAACACTGAAGCTTTCTTT. Encoded protein: CASSFRSGTPNTEAFF.

There are a few counts of this clonotype. The V gene is TRBV27, the J gene TRBJ2-3; D is tentatively TRBD1 or TRBD2 (5 bases each). The length of the CDR3 is 14 residues. The V gene's germline CDR1 is MNHEY and CDR2 SMNVEV (reference sequence). V was trimmed by 1 base and J by 6 bases, leaving 11 bases between them. CDR3 DNA: TGTGCCAGCAGTTTATATGGGGGTAGCGATACGCAGTATTTT. It translates to CASSLYGGSDTQYF.